This T cell receptor (beta chain) was profiled in a study of shared clonotypes between healthy human individuals. Trimming removed 10 bases at V and 9 bases at J, with 19 bases between. This CDR3 is built from 13 residues. Germline CDR1 is MNHNS and CDR2 is SASEGT. Sequencing was performed with immunoSEQ multiplex PCR; in TCRdb, only in-frame clones are kept and a portion is missing. The sample shows roughly 2.4 million clones, around 95% of them seen only once. The chain employs TRBV6-1 and TRBJ2-1; no clear D. This sequence was found in a man aged 18 to 35 in good health. The sequenced sample was naive CD4+ T cells sorted from blood. Subset described: CD45RA+ positively selected. Here the CDR3 DNA reads TGTGCCACCGGAACTCCCCCCATCAGTGAGCAGTTCTTC. This translates into CATGTPPISEQFF.